This record covers a single T cell receptor beta chain. What it recognizes is unknown. The data derive from a study of shared clonotypes between healthy human individuals. This CDR3 region has 11 residues. Germline assignment: CDR1 MDHEN and CDR2 SYDVKM. V was trimmed by 8 bases and J by 14 bases, leaving 16 bases between them. Study-wide results and caveats: Estimated richness was generally greater in naive than memory subsets.

Profiling relied on immunoSEQ multiplex PCR, and the TCRdb table lists in-frame clones only, not all of them. Of a few million clones in the sample, roughly 92% were seen once. This TCR came from a man in his late teens or twenties in good health. Some clones in this sample may be carry-over from other donors' samples. What was sequenced was naive CD4+ T cells from PBMCs. Subset meaning: CD45RA+ positively selected. The chain employs TRBV28 and TRBJ2-1; no definite D call. CDR3 loop: CASQTLGFEFF. The CDR3, as DNA: TGTGCCAGCCAGACCCTAGGCTTTGAGTTCTTC.